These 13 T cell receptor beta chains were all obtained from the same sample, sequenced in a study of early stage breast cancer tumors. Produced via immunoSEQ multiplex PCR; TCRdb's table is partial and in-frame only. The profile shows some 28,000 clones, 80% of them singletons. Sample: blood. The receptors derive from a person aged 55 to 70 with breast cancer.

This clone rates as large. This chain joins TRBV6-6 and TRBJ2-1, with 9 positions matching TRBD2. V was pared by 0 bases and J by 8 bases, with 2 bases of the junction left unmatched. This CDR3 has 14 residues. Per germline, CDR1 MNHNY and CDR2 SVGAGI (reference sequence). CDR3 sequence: CASSYSAGGDEQFF. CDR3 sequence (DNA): TGTGCCAGCAGTTACTCCGCGGGAGGGGATGAGCAGTTCTTC.

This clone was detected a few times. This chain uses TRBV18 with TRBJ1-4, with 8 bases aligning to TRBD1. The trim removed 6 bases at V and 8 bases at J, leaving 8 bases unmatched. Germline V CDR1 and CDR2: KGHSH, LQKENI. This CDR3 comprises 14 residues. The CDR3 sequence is CASSSDRGTEKLFF. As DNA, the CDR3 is TGTGCCAGCTCGTCCGACAGGGGAACCGAAAAACTGTTTTTT.

The CDR3 DNA follows: TGTGCCAGCAGCGTAGACGGACAGGGTATTCTGTTTTTT. Amino acids: CASSVDGQGILFF. The gene calls are TRBV9 and TRBJ2-2; 8 bases are a match to TRBD1. J gave up 14 bases and V 0 bases, and 6 bases lay outside the gene matches. The CDR3 consists of 13 residues. Looked up from germline, CDR1 is SGDLS and CDR2 is YYNGEE.

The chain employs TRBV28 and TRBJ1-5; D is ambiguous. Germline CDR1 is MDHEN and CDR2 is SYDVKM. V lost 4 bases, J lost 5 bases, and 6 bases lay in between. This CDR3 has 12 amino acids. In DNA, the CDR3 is TGTGCCAGCAGTTCTCAGGATCAGCCCCAGCATTTT. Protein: CASSSQDQPQHF. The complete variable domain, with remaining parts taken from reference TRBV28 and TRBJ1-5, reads DVKVTQSSRYLVKRTGEKVFLECVQDMDHENMFWYRQDPGLGLRLIYFSYDVKMKEKGDIPEGYSVSREKKERFSLILESASTNQTSMYLCASSSQDQPQHFGDGTRLSIL.

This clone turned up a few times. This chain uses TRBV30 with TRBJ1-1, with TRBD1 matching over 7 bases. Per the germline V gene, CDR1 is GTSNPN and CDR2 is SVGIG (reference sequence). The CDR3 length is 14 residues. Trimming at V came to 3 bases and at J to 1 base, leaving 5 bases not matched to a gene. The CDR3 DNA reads TGTGCCTGGAGACTTGACAGGGCGAACACTGAAGCTTTCTTT. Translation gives CAWRLDRANTEAFF.

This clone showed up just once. CDR3: CASSLRLGLNYGYTF. The DNA for the CDR3 is TGTGCCAGCAGTTTAAGATTAGGACTTAACTATGGCTACACCTTC. The chain carries TRBV27 and TRBJ1-2; no firm D call. CDR3 length: 15 amino acids. Looked up from germline, CDR1 is MNHEY and CDR2 is SMNVEV (reference sequence). Trimming shortened V by 2 bases and J by 1 base, and 11 bases separated the two germline ends.

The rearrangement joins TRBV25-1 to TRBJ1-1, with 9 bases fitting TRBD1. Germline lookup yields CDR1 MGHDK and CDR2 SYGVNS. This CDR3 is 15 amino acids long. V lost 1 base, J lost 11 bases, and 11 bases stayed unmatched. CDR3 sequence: CASSESNRGPSNAFF. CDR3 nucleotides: TGTGCCAGCAGTGAATCGAACAGGGGGCCGAGTAACGCTTTCTTT.

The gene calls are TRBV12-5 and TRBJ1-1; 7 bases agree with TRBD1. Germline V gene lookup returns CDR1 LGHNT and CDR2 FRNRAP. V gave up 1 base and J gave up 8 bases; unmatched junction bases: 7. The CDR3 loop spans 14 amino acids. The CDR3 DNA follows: TGTGCTAGTGGTTTGGCAGGCCGGGACAGAGAAGCTTTCTTT. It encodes CASGLAGRDREAFF.

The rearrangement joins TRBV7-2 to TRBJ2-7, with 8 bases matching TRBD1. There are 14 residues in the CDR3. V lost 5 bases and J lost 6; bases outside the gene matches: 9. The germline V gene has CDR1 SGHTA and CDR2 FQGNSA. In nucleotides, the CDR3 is TGTGCCAGCAGCACTGGACAGGGAGGAGGCGAGCAGTACTTC. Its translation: CASSTGQGGGEQYF.

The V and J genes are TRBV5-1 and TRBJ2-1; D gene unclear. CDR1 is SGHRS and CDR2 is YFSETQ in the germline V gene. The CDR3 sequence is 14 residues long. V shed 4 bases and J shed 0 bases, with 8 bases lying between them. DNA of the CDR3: TGCGCCAGCAGCGGCCCAAGCTCCTACAATGAGCAGTTCTTC. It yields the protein CASSGPSSYNEQFF.

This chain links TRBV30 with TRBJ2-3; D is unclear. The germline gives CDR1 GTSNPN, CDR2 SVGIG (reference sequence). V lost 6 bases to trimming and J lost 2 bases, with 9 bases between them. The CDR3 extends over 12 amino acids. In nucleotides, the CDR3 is TGTGCCTGCTCACTTGTCACAGATACGCAGTATTTT. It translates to CACSLVTDTQYF. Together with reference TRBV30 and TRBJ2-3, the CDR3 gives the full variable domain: SQTIHQWPATLVQPVGSPLSLECTVEGTSNPNLYWYRQAAGRGLQLLFYSVGIGQISSEVPQNLSASRPQDRQFILSSKKLLLSDSGFYLCACSLVTDTQYFGPGTRLTVL.

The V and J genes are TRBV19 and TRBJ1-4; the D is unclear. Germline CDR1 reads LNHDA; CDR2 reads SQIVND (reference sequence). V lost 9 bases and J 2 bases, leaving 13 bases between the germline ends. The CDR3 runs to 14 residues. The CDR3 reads CASMYSGTNEKLFF. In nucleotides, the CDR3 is TGTGCCAGCATGTACTCGGGGACTAATGAAAAACTGTTTTTT.

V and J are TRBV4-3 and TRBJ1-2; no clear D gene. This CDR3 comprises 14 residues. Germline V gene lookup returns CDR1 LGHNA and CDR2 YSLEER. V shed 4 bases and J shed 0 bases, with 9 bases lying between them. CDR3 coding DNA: TGCGCCAGCAGCCCGCCTATGGCTAACTATGGCTACACCTTC. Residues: CASSPPMANYGYTF.